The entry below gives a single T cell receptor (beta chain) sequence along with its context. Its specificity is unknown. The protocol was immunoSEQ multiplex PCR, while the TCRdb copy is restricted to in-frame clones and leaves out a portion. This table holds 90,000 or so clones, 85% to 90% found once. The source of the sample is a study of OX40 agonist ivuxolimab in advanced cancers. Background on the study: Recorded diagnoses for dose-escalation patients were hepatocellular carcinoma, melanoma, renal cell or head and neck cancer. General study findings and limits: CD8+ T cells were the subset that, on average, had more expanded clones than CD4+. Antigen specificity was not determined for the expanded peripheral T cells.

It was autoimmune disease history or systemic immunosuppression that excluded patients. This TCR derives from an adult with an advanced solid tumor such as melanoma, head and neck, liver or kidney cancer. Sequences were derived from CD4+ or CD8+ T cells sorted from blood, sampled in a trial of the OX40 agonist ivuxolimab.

The CDR3 here is CASSRDTANTGELFF. The DNA for the CDR3 is TGTGCCAGCAGCCGGGACACAGCGAACACCGGGGAGCTGTTTTTT. The rearrangement uses TRBV6-4 and TRBJ2-2; D may be TRBD1 (6 bases). This CDR3 contains 15 residues. With 6 bases removed from V and 0 bases from J, the gap between germline ends came to 11 bases. Germline CDR1 and CDR2: MRHNA and SNTAGT.